These T cell receptor beta chains were read from a single sample in a study of early T cells in non-severe SARS-CoV-2 infection. TCRdb passed the 5' RACE reads through MiXCR, listing each CDR3 protein once. The sample shows 97,000 or so distinct CDR3 sequences, 8% to 13% of them seen only once. This material consisted of whole blood, taken at baseline. These receptors originate from an adult who was a healthcare worker with PCR-confirmed SARS-CoV-2 infection or an uninfected control (not recorded which). Each CDR3 is given with its conserved first and last residue. Size tells how often a clone was seen (once, few, many) or the class of an expanded clone, and some rows leave it out.

clone_size j_call v_call cdr3_aa
many TRBJ2-2 TRBV7-9 CASILLQGPNTGELFF
few TRBJ2-7 TRBV25-1 CASSESSGDRYEQYF
. TRBJ1-1 TRBV12-3/TRBV12-4 CASSLREINTEAFF
few TRBJ2-1 TRBV7-7 CASSLRGGLAPPGEQFF
few TRBJ1-1 TRBV2 CASSEGAANTEAFF
few TRBJ2-2 TRBV10-3 CALMRANTGELFF
many TRBJ2-7 TRBV7-9 CASTDSSSYEQYF
few TRBJ2-2 TRBV7-3 CASSPSRTDTGELFF
many TRBJ2-3 TRBV20-1 CSARELAGVEADTQYF
few TRBJ2-7 TRBV7-2 CASSLYGPRGEQYF
. TRBJ2-5 TRBV6-4 CASSGWRDLGETQYF
many TRBJ2-7 TRBV14 CASSQVNSNYEQYF
. TRBJ1-1 TRBV20-1 CSASPGTNTEAFF
. TRBJ2-7 TRBV5-4 CASSLQGSHEQYF
. TRBJ2-2 TRBV6-1 CASSGGTYTGELFF
few TRBJ1-1 TRBV7-9 CASSPFTEAFF
. TRBJ2-3 TRBV7-2 CASSLNRQALADTQYF
. TRBJ1-4 TRBV7-2 CASGQYNEKLFF
many TRBJ2-3 TRBV5-4 CASSLAASAPDRTDTQYF
. TRBJ1-6 TRBV20-1 CSNLPGQGNSPLHF
many TRBJ2-1 TRBV20-1 CSAIKGDNEQFF
few TRBJ2-3 TRBV5-4 CANSLGGRDTQYF
many TRBJ2-3 TRBV20-1 CSASLPRGSDTQYF
many TRBJ1-4 TRBV20-1 CSARDYDRDEKLFF
few TRBJ2-2 TRBV10-3 CAVSRGRREGTGELFF
. TRBJ2-3 TRBV13 CASSSRLALSTDTQYF
. TRBJ2-7 TRBV20-1 CSARPLAGLAYEQYF
many TRBJ1-1 TRBV29-1 CSVVKGPNTEAFF
. TRBJ1-1 TRBV6-6 CASSFDLHRNTEAFF
. TRBJ1-1 TRBV24-1 CATSDGYTEAFF
. TRBJ2-7 TRBV27 CASTSRGRSSYEQYF
many TRBJ2-1 TRBV20-1 CSARDFGGLPQNEQFF
. TRBJ1-2 TRBV30 CAWRDRGFYYGYTF
. TRBJ2-1 TRBV4-1 CASSQPTSGRENEQFF
many TRBJ1-1 TRBV20-1 CSARPVHLTEAFF
. TRBJ2-2 TRBV4-3 CASSLNSGGTGELFF
. TRBJ2-7 TRBV27 CASSSPLSGSIYEQYF
many TRBJ2-3 TRBV7-3 CASSSAASGGPDTQYF